These 7 T cell receptor beta chains came from one sample sequenced in a study of blood T cells in healthy people across ages. Primed by a sample-barcoded 5' primer and a J-beta primer mix, a second PCR proceeded for about 7 to 12 cycles. TCRdb ran MiXCR on the 5' RACE reads and lists one entry per CDR3 protein. The repertoire holds around 1,100,000 distinct CDR3 sequences, more than 30% seen once, with 10% to 15% in the top ten. The sequencing sample was made of blood. The receptors come from a man between 18 and 29 years old in good health.

The V and J genes are TRBV27 and TRBJ1-1; the D is unclear. The CDR3 is 14 residues long. V was clipped by 4 bases and J by 4 bases, with 13 bases between them. Germline values: CDR1 MNHEY, CDR2 SMNVEV (reference sequence). The CDR3 DNA follows: TGTGCCAGCAGTTCGGGAGGAGTGGGCACTGAAGCTTTCTTT. The encoded protein is CASSSGGVGTEAFF.

The chain is built from TRBV5-1 and TRBJ2-5; D may be TRBD1 (6 bases). The DNA matches TRBJ2-7 better at its end, which makes the J call doubtful. The germline V gene encodes CDR1 SGHRS and CDR2 YFSETQ. The CDR3 runs to 15 residues. Here the CDR3 DNA reads TGCGCCAGCAGCTCGGGACATAAACTAACCTACGAGCAGTACTTC. It codes for CASSSGHKLTYEQYF.

This clonotype was counted many times. The chain links TRBV6-6 to TRBJ1-5; no reliable D call. Looked up from germline, CDR1 is MNHNY and CDR2 is SVGAGI (reference sequence). This CDR3 spans 17 amino acids. Trimming removed 0 bases from V and 0 bases from J, with 12 bases in between. CDR3 nucleotide sequence: TGTGCCAGCAGTTACTCGGCACAGCCTTATAGCAATCAGCCCCAGCATTTT. Amino acids: CASSYSAQPYSNQPQHF.

This clonotype was found many times. V gene TRBV7-9 combines with J gene TRBJ2-1, with D unresolved. The CDR3 is 13 residues long. Between the trimmed V and J ends, which lost 0 bases and 7 bases, there was a span of 7 bases. CDR1 SEHNR and CDR2 FQNEAQ come from the germline V gene (reference sequence). CDR3 amino acids: CASSLAGWNEQFF. The CDR3 DNA reads as TGTGCCAGCAGCTTAGCAGGTTGGAATGAGCAGTTCTTC.

In the case of this clonotype: This may be a read error, as it is one base from a much larger clone. This chain connects TRBV11-2 to TRBJ1-2; D gene ambiguous. V was trimmed by 5 bases and J by 4 bases, leaving 11 bases between them. The CDR3 length is 13 residues. Germline CDR1 SGHAT, CDR2 FQNNGV. In nucleotides, the CDR3 is TGTGCCAGCAGCCCTAACAGTGCCTATGGCTACACCTTC. Protein sequence: CASSPNSAYGYTF.

For this clonotype: Its ends do not fully match the called genes, so a read error is possible. The gene calls are TRBV4-2 and TRBJ2-1; 10 bases fit TRBD2. From germline, CDR1 is LGHNA and CDR2 YNFKEQ. The CDR3 is made up of 16 amino acids. CDR3 amino acids: CASSLLERGGLDEQLF. In DNA form, the CDR3 reads TGTGCCAGCAGCCTCCTAGAGCGGGGGGGCTTGGATGAGCAGTTATTC.

This clonotype was observed at least ten times. The CDR3 sequence: CASRRYGYTF. The CDR3 DNA reads TGTGCCTCCCGGCGCTATGGCTACACCTTC. The chain links TRBV2 to TRBJ1-2; no clear D. The ends were cut back, 11 bases at V and 4 bases at J, with 8 bases in the middle. CDR3 length: 10 amino acids. Germline V gene lookup returns CDR1 SNHLY and CDR2 FYNNEI. The full variable domain, completed using reference TRBV2 and TRBJ1-2, is EPEVTQTPSHQVTQMGQEVILRCVPISNHLYFYWYRQILGQKVEFLVSFYNNEISEKSEIFDDQFSVERPDGSNFTLKIRSTKLEDSAMYFCASRRYGYTFGSGTRLTVV.